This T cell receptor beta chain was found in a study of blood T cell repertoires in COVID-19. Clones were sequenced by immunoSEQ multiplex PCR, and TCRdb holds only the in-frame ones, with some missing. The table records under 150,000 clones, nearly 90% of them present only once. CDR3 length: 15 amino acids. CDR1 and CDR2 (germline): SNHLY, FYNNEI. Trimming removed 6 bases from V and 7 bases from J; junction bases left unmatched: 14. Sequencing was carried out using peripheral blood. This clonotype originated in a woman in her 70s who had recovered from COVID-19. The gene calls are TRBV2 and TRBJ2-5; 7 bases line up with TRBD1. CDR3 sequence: CASRLLDRARGTQYF. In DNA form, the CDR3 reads TGTGCCAGCAGGTTGTTAGACAGGGCGAGGGGGACCCAGTACTTC.